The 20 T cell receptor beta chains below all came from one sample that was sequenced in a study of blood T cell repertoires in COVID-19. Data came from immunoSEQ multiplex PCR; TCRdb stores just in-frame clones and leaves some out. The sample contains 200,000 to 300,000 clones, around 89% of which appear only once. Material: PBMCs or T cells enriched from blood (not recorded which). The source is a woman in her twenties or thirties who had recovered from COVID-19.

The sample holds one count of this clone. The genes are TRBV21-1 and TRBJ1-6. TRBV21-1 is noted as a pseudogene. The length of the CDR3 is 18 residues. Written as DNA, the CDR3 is TGTGCCAGCAGCAACCGAGCGACTACCGGTCTATATAATTCACCCCTCCACTTT. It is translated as CASSNRATTGLYNSPLHF.

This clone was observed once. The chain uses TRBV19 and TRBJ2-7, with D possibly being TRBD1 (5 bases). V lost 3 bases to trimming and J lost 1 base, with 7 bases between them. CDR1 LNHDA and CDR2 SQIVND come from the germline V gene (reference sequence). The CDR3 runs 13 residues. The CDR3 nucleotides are TGTGCCAGTAGTATGGGGCAGTCCTACGAGCAGTACTTC. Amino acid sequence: CASSMGQSYEQYF. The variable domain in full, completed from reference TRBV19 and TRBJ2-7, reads DGGITQSPKYLFRKEGQNVTLSCEQNLNHDAMYWYRQDPGQGLRLIYYSQIVNDFQKGDIAEGYSVSREKKESFPLTVTSAQKNPTAFYLCASSMGQSYEQYFGPGTRLTVT.

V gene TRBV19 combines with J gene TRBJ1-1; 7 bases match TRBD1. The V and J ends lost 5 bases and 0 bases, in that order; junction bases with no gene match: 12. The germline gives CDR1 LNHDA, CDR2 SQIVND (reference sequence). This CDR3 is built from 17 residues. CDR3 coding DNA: TGTGCCAGTAGTTCTCGGAAAACAGGGGTAATGAACACTGAAGCTTTCTTT. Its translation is CASSSRKTGVMNTEAFF. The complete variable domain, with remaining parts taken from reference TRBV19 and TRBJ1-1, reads DGGITQSPKYLFRKEGQNVTLSCEQNLNHDAMYWYRQDPGQGLRLIYYSQIVNDFQKGDIAEGYSVSREKKESFPLTVTSAQKNPTAFYLCASSSRKTGVMNTEAFFGQGTRLTVV.

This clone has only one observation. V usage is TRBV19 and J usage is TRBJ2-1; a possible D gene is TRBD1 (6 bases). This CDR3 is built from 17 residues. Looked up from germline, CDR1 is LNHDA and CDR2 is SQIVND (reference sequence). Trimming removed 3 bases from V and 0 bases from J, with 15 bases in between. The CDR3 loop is CASSIMTGSLSYNEQFF. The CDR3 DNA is TGTGCCAGTAGTATCATGACAGGCAGCCTCTCCTACAATGAGCAGTTCTTC. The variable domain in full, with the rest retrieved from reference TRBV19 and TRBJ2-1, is DGGITQSPKYLFRKEGQNVTLSCEQNLNHDAMYWYRQDPGQGLRLIYYSQIVNDFQKGDIAEGYSVSREKKESFPLTVTSAQKNPTAFYLCASSIMTGSLSYNEQFFGPGTRLTVL.

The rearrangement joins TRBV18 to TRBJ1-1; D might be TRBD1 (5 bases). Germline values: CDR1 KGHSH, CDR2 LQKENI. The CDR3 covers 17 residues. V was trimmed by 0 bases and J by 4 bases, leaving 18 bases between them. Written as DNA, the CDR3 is TGTGCCAGCTCACCACCGTCGACGGTACAGGTAGGCACTGAAGCTTTCTTT. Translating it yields CASSPPSTVQVGTEAFF.

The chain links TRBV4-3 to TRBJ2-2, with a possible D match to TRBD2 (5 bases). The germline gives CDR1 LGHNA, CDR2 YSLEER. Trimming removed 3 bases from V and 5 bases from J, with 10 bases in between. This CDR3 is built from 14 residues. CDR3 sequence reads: CASSQRSGTGELFF. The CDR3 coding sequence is TGCGCCAGCAGCCAGCGCAGCGGAACCGGGGAGCTGTTTTTT.

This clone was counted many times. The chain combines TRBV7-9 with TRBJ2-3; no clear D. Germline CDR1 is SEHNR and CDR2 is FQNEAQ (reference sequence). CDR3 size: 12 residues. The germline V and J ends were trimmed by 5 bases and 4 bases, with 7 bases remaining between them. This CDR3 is CASSPVPDTQYF. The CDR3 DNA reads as TGTGCCAGCAGCCCCGTCCCAGATACGCAGTATTTT. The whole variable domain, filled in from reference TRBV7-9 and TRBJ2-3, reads DTGVSQNPRHKITKRGQNVTFRCDPISEHNRLYWYRQTLGQGPEFLTYFQNEAQLEKSRLLSDRFSAERPKGSFSTLEIQRTEQGDSAMYLCASSPVPDTQYFGPGTRLTVL.

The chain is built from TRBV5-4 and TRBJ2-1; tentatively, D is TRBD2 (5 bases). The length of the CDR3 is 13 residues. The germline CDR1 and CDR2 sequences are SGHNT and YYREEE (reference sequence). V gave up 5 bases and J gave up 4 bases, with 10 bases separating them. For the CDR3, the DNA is TGTGCCAGCAGACTGGACTCTTACAATGAGCAGTTCTTC. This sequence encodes CASRLDSYNEQFF. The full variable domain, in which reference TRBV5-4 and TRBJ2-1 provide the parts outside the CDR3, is ETGVTQSPTHLIKTRGQQVTLRCSSQSGHNTVSWYQQALGQGPQFIFQYYREEENGRGNFPPRFSGLQFPNYSSELNVNALELDDSALYLCASRLDSYNEQFFGPGTRLTVL.

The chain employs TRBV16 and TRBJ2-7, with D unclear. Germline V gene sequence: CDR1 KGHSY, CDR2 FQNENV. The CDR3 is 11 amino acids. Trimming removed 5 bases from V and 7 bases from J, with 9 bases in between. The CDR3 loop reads CASSTLREQYF. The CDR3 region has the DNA TGTGCCAGCAGCACGTTGCGGGAGCAGTACTTC. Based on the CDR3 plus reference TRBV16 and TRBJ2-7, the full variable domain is GEEVAQTPKHLVRGEGQKAKLYCAPIKGHSYVFWYQQVLKNEFKFLISFQNENVFDETGMPKERFSAKCLPNSPCSLEIQATKLEDSAVYFCASSTLREQYFGPGTRLTVT.

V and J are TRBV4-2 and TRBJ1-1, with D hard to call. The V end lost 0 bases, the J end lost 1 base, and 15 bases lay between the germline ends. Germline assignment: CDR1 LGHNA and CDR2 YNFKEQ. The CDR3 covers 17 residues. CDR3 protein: CASSQDRLSESNTEAFF. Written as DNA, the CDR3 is TGTGCCAGCAGCCAAGACAGGCTCTCAGAATCGAACACTGAAGCTTTCTTT.

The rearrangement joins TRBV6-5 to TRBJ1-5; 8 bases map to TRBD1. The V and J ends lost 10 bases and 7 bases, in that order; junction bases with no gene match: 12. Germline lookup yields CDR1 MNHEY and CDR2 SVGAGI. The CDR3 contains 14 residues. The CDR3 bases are TGTGCCATCTCGATTGGGACAGGCGGCCAGCCCCAGCATTTT. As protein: CAISIGTGGQPQHF.

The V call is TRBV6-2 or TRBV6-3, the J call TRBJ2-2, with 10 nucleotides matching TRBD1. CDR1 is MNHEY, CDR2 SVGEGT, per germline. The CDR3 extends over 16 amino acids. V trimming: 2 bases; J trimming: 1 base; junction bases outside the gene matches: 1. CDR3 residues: CASSYGTGVNTGELFF. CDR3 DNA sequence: TGTGCCAGCAGTTACGGGACAGGGGTGAACACCGGGGAGCTGTTTTTT.

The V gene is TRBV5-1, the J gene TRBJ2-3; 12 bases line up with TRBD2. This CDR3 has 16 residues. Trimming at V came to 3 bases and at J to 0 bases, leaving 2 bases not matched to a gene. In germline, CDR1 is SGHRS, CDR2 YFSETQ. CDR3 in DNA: TGCGCCAGCAGCTCGGGGACTAGCGGGAGCACAGATACGCAGTATTTT. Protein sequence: CASSSGTSGSTDTQYF.

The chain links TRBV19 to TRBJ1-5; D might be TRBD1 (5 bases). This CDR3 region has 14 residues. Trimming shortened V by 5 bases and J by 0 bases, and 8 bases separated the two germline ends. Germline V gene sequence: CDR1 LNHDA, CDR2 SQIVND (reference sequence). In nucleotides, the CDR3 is TGTGCCAGTAGTGAACAGGCTAGCAATCAGCCCCAGCATTTT. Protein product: CASSEQASNQPQHF. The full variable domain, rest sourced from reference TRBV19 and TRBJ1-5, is DGGITQSPKYLFRKEGQNVTLSCEQNLNHDAMYWYRQDPGQGLRLIYYSQIVNDFQKGDIAEGYSVSREKKESFPLTVTSAQKNPTAFYLCASSEQASNQPQHFGDGTRLSIL.

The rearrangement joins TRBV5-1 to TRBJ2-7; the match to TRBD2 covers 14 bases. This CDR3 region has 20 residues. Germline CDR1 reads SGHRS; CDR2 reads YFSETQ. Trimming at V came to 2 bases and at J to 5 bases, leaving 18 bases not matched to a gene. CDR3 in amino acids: CASSFQQLTSGRAGQNEQYF. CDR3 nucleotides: TGCGCCAGCAGCTTCCAGCAATTGACTAGCGGGAGGGCCGGGCAAAACGAGCAGTACTTC.

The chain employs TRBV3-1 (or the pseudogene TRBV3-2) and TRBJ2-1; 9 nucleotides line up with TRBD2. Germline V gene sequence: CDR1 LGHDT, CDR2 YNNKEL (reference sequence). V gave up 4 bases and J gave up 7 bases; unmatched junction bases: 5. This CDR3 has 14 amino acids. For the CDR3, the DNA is TGTGCCAGCAGCCGGGGACTAGCCCTAAATGAGCAGTTCTTC. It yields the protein CASSRGLALNEQFF.

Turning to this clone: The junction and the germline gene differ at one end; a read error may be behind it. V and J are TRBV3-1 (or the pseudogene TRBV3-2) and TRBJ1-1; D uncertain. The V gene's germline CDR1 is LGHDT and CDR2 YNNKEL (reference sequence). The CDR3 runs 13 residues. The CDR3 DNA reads TGTGCCAGCAGGCAAGGTGAGGACACTGAAGCTTTCTTT. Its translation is CASRQGEDTEAFF.

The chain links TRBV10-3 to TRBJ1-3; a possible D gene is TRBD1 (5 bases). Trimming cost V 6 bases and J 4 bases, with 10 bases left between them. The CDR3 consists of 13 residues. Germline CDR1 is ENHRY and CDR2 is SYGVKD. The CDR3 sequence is CAIRRGLGNTIYF. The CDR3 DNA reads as TGTGCCATCAGAAGGGGCTTAGGAAACACCATATATTTT.

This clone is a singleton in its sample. The CDR3 DNA follows: TGTGCCAGCTCACCTATCCAGTACAATGAGCAGTTCTTC. Encoded protein: CASSPIQYNEQFF. V is TRBV18 and J is TRBJ2-1; unclear D gene. The CDR3 has 13 residues. Germline lookup yields CDR1 KGHSH and CDR2 LQKENI. The germline V and J ends were trimmed by 3 bases and 4 bases, with 7 bases remaining between them.

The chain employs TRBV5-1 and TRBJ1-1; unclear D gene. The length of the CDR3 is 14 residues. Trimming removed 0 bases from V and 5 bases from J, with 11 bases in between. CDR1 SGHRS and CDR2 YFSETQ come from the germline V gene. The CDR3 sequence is CASSLDRAETEAFF. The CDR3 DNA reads TGCGCCAGCAGCTTGGATCGAGCGGAAACTGAAGCTTTCTTT. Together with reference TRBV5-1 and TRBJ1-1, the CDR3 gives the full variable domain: KAGVTQTPRYLIKTRGQQVTLSCSPISGHRSVSWYQQTPGQGLQFLFEYFSETQRNKGNFPGRFSGRQFSNSRSEMNVSTLELGDSALYLCASSLDRAETEAFFGQGTRLTVV.